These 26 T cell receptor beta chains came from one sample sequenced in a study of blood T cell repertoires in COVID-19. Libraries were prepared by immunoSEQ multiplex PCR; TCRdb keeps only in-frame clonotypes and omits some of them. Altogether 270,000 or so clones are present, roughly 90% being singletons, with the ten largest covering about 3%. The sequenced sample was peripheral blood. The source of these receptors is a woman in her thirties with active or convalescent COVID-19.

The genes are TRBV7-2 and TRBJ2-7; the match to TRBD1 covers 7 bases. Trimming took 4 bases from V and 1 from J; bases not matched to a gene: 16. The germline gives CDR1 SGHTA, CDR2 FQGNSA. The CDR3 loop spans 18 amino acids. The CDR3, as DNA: TGTGCCAGCAGCTCACAGGACAGGTTGTCGTATAGTTCCTACGAGCAGTACTTC. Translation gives CASSSQDRLSYSSYEQYF. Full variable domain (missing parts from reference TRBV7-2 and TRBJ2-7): GAGVSQSPSNKVTEKGKDVELRCDPISGHTALYWYRQSLGQGLEFLIYFQGNSAPDKSGLPSDRFSAERTGGSVSTLTIQRTQQEDSAVYLCASSSQDRLSYSSYEQYFGPGTRLTVT.

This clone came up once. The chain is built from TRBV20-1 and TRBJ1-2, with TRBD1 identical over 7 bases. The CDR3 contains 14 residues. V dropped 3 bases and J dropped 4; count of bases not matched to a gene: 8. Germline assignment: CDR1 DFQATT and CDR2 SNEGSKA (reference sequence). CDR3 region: CSASRRDSLYGYTF. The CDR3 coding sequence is TGCAGTGCTAGTCGTAGGGACAGCCTCTATGGCTACACCTTC.

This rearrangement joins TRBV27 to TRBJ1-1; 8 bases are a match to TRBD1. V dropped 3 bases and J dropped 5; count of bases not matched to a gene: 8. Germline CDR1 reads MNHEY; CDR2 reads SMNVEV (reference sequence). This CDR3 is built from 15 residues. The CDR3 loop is CASSFQGARWTEAFF. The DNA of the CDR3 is TGTGCCAGCAGTTTCCAGGGGGCGCGGTGGACTGAAGCTTTCTTT.

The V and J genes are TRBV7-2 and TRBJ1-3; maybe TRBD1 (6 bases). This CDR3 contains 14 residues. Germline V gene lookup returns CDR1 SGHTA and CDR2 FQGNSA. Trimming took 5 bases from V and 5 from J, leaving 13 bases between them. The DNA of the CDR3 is TGTGCCAGCAGCCCCGCCAGGGGCCGAAACACCATATATTTT. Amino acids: CASSPARGRNTIYF.

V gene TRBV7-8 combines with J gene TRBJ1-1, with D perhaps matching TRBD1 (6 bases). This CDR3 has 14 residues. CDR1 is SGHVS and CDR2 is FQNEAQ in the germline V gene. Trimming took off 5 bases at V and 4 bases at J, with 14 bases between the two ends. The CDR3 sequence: CASSALQGGTEAFF. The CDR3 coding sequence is TGTGCCAGCAGCGCCCTACAGGGTGGCACTGAAGCTTTCTTT.

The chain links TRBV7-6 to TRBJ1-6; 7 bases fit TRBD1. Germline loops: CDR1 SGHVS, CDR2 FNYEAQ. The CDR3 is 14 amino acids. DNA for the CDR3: TGTGCATCACAGGGGAGCTCCTATAATTCACCCCTCCACTTT. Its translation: CASQGSSYNSPLHF.

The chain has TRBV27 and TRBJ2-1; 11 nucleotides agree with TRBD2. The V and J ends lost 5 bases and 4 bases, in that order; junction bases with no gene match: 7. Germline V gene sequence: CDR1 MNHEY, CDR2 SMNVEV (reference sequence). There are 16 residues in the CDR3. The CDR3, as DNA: TGTGCCAGCAGTCCCGACCTAGCGGGGGGTTACAATGAGCAGTTCTTC. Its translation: CASSPDLAGGYNEQFF.

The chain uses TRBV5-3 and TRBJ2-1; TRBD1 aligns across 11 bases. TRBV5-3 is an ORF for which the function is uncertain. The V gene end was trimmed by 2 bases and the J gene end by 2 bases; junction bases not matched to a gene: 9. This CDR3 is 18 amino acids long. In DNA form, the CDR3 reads TGTGCCAGAAGCTTCGTAAACGGGACAGGGGGACCCTACAATGAGCAGTTCTTC. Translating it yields CARSFVNGTGGPYNEQFF.

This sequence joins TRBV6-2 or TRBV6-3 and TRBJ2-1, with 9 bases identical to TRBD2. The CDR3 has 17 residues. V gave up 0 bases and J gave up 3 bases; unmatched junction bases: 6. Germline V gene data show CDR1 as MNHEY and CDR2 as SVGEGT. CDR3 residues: CASSYSRLAGFYNEQFF. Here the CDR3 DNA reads TGTGCCAGCAGTTACTCTCGCCTAGCGGGGTTCTACAATGAGCAGTTCTTC.

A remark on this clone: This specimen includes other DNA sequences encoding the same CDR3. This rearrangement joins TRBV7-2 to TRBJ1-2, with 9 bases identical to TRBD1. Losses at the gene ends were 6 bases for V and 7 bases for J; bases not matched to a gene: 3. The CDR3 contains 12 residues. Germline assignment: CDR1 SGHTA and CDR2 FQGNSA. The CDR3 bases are TGTGCCAGCAGAACAGGGGGCGGTGGCTACACCTTC. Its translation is CASRTGGGGYTF.

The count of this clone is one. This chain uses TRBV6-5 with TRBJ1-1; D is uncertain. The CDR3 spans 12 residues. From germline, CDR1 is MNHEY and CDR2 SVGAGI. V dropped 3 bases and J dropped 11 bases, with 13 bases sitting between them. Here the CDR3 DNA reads TGTGCCAGCAGTTATGACGAGGGATTCGCTTTCTTT. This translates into CASSYDEGFAFF.

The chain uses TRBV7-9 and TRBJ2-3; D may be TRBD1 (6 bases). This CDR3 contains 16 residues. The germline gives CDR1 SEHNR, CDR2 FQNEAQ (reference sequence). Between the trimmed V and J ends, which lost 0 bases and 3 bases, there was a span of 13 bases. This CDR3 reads CASSLAFNRETDTQYF. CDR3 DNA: TGTGCCAGCAGCTTAGCCTTTAACAGGGAGACAGATACGCAGTATTTT.

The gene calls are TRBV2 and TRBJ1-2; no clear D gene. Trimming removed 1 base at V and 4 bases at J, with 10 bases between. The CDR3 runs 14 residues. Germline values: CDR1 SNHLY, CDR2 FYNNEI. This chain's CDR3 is CASSEEEARYGYTF. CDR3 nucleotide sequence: TGTGCCAGCAGTGAAGAGGAGGCCCGCTATGGCTACACCTTC.

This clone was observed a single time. The CDR3: CASSFGAAGGRQYF. DNA for the CDR3: TGTGCCAGCAGTTTCGGTGCGGCCGGTGGTCGGCAGTACTTC. This sequence joins TRBV28 and TRBJ2-7; D is undetermined. The germline gives CDR1 MDHEN, CDR2 SYDVKM. CDR3 length: 14 residues. Trimming cost V 3 bases and J 9 bases, with 18 bases left between them.

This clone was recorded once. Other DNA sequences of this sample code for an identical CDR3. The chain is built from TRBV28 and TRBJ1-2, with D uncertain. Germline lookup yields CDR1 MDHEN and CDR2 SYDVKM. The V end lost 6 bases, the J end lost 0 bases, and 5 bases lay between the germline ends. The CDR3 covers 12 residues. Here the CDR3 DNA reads TGTGCCAGCAGCCCCTCTAACTATGGCTACACCTTC. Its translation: CASSPSNYGYTF.

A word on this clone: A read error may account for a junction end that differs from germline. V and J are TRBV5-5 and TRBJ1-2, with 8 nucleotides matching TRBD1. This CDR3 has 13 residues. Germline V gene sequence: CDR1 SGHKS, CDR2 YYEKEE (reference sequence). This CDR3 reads CASSLQGDYGYTF. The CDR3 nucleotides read TGTGCCAGCAGCTTACAGGGGGACTACGGCTACACCTTC.

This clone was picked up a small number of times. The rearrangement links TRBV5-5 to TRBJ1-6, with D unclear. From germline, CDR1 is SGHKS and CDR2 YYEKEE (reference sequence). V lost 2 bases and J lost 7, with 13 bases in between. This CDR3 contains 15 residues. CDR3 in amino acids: CASSFDDRSNSPLHF. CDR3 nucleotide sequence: TGTGCCAGCAGCTTTGACGATAGGAGCAATTCACCCCTCCACTTT.

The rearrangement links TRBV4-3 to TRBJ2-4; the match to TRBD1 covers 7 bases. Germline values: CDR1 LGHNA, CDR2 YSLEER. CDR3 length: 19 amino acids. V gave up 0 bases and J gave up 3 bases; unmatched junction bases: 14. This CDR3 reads CASSQDPTGFVGDKNIQYF. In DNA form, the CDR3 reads TGCGCCAGCAGCCAAGACCCGACAGGGTTTGTGGGGGACAAAAACATTCAGTACTTC.

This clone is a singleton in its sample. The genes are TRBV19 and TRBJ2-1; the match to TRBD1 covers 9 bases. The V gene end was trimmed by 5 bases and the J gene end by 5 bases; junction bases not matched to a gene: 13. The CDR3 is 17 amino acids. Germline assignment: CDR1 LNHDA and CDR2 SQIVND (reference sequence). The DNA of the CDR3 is TGTGCCAGTAGTTCCCCGTGGGGGGGGACAGGGAACAATGAGCAGTTCTTC. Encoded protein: CASSSPWGGTGNNEQFF.

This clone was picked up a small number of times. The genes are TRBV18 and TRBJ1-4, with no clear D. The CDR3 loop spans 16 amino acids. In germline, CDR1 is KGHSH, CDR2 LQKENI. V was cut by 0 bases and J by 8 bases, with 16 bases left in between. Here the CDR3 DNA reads TGTGCCAGCTCACCACCCTCGGGAGGAGGCGAAGAAAAACTGTTTTTT. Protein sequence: CASSPPSGGGEEKLFF.

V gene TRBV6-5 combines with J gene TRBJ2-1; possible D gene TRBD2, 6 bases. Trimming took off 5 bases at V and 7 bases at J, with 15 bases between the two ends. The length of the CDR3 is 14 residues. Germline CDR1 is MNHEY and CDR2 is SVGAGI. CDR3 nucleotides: TGTGCCAGCAGTCCTAGCGCCCTGGGGAATGAGCAGTTCTTC. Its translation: CASSPSALGNEQFF.

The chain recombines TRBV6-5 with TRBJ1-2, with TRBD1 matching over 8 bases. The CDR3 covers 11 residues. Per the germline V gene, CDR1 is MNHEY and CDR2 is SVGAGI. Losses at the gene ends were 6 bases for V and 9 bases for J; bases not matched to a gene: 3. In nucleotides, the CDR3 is TGTGCCAGCAGACAGGGGGGTAGCTACACCTTC. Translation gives CASRQGGSYTF.

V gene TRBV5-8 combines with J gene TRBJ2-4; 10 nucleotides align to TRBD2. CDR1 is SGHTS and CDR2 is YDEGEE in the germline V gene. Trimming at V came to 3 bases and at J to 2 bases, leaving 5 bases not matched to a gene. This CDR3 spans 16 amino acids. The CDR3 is CASSSSLAGSKNIQYF. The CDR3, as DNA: TGTGCCAGCAGCTCGTCACTAGCGGGGTCCAAAAACATTCAGTACTTC.

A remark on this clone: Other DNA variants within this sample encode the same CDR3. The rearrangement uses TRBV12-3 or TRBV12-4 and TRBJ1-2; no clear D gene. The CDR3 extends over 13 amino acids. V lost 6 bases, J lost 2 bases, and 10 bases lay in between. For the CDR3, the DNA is TGTGCCAGCAGCCCTCGCGCGAACTATGGCTACACCTTC. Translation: CASSPRANYGYTF.

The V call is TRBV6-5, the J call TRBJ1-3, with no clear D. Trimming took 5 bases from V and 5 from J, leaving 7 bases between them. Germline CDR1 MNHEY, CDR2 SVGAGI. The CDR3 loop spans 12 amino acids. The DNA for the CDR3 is TGTGCCAGCAGTAACGGGAGAAACACCATATATTTT. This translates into CASSNGRNTIYF.

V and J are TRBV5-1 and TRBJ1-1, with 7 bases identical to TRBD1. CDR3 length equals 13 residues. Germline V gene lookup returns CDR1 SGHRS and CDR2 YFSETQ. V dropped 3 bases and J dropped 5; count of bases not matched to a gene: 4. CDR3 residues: CASSSTGVTEAFF. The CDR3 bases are TGCGCCAGCAGCTCAACAGGGGTTACTGAAGCTTTCTTT.